This paragraph covers one T cell receptor (beta chain) sequence. This specimen belongs to a study of blood T cell repertoires in COVID-19. Study background: From the United States, Italy and Spain came samples of acute and convalescent COVID-19.

Data came from immunoSEQ multiplex PCR; TCRdb stores just in-frame clones and leaves some out. The profile shows under 40,000 clones, about 89% of them singletons. The source material was peripheral blood. This clonotype originated in a man in his fifties or sixties with active or convalescent COVID-19.

The CDR3 protein is CAWSDGGSRSPLHF. CDR3 nucleotide sequence: TGTGCCTGGAGTGATGGAGGGAGTCGTTCACCCCTCCACTTT. The V and J genes are TRBV30 and TRBJ1-6; D is unclear. The CDR3 totals 14 residues. CDR1 is GTSNPN and CDR2 is SVGIG in the germline V gene (reference sequence). The V end was cut by 1 base, the J end by 9 bases, with 13 bases between.